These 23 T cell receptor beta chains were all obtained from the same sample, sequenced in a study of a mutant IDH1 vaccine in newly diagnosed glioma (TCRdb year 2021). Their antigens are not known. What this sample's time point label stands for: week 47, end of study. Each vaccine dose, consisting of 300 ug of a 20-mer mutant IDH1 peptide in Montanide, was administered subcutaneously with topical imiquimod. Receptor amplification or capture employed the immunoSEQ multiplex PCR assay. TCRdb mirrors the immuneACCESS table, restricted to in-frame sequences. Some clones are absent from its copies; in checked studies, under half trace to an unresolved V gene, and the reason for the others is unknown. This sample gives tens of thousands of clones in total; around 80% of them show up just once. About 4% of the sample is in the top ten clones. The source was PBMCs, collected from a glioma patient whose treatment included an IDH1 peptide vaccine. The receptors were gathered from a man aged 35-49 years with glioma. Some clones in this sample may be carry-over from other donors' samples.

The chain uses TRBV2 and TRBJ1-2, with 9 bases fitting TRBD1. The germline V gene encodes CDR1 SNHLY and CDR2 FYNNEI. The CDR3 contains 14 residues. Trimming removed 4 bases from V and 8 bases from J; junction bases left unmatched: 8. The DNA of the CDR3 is TGTGCCAGCAGTGGTTGGGACAGGGCCGGCGGCTACACCTTC. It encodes CASSGWDRAGGYTF.

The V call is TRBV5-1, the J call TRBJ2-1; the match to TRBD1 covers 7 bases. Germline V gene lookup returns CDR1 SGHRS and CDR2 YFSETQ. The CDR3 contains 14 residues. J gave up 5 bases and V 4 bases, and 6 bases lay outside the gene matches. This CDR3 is CASSVTGSNNEQFF. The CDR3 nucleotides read TGCGCCAGCAGCGTGACAGGGTCCAACAATGAGCAGTTCTTC.

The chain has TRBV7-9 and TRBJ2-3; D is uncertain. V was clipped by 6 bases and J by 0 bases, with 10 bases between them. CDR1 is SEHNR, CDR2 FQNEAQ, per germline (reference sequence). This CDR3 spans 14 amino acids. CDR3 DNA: TGTGCCAGCAGAAATAACCCGAGCACAGATACGCAGTATTTT. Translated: CASRNNPSTDTQYF.

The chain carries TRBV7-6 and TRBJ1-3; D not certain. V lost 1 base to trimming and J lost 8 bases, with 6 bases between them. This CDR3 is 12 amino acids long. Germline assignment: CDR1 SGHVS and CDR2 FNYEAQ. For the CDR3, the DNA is TGTGCCAGCAGCTTAGTGGGAGACACCATATATTTT. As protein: CASSLVGDTIYF.

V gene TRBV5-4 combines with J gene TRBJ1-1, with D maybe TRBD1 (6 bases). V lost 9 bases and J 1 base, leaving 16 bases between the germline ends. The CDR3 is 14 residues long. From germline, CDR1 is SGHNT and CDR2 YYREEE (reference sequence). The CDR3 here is CATTQGGPNTEAFF. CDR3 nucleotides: TGTGCCACCACCCAAGGGGGGCCGAACACTGAAGCTTTCTTT.

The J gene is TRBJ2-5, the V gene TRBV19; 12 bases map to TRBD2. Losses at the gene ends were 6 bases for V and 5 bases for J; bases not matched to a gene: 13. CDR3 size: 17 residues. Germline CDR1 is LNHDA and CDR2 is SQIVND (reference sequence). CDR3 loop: CASSQVGLAGGHETQYF. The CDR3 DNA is TGTGCCAGTAGCCAAGTAGGTCTAGCGGGGGGGCACGAGACCCAGTACTTC.

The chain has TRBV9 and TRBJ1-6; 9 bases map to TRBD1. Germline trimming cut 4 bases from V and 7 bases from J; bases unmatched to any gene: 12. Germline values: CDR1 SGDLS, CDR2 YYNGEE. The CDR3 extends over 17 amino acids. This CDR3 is CASSLLSGTGLNSPLHF. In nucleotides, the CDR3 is TGTGCCAGCAGCTTACTCTCCGGGACAGGGTTAAATTCACCCCTCCACTTT.

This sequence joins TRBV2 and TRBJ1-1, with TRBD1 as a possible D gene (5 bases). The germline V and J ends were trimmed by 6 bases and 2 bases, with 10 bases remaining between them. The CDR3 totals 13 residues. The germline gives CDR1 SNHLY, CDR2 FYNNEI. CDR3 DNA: TGTGCCAGCAGAAGACAGACTAACACTGAAGCTTTCTTT. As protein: CASRRQTNTEAFF.

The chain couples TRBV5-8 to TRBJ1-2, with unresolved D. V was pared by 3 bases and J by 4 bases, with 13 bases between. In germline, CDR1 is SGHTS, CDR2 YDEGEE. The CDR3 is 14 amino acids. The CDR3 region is CASSSKRKGYGYTF. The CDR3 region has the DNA TGTGCCAGCAGCTCAAAGCGCAAGGGCTATGGCTACACCTTC.

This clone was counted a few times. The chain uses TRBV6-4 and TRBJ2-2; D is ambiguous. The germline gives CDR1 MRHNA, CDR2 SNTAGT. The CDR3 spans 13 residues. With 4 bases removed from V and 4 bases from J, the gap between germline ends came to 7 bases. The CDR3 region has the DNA TGTGCCAGCAGTGTGGGTAGCACCGGGGAGCTGTTTTTT. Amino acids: CASSVGSTGELFF.

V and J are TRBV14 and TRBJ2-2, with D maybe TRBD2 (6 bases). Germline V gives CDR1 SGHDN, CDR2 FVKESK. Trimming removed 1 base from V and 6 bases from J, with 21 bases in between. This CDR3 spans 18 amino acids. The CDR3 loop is CASSQGPLGSLRAGELFF. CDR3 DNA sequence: TGTGCCAGCAGCCAAGGGCCCCTCGGGAGCTTAAGGGCCGGGGAGCTGTTTTTT. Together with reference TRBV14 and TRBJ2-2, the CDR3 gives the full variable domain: EAGVTQFPSHSVIEKGQTVTLRCDPISGHDNLYWYRRVMGKEIKFLLHFVKESKQDESGMPNNRFLAERTGGTYSTLKVQPAELEDSGVYFCASSQGPLGSLRAGELFFGEGSRLTVL.

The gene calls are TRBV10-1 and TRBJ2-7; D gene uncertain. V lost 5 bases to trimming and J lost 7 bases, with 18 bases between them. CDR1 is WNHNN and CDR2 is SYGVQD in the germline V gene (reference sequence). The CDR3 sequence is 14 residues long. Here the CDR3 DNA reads TGCGCCAGCAGTTCCAGCCCTTCGTCTGGGGAGCAGTACTTC. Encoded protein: CASSSSPSSGEQYF.

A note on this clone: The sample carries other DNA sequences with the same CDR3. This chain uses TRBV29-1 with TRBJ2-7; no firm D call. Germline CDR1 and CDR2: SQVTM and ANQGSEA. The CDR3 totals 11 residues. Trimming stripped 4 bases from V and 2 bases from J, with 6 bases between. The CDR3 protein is CSVGGAYEQYF. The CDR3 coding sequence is TGCAGCGTTGGTGGGGCCTACGAGCAGTACTTC.

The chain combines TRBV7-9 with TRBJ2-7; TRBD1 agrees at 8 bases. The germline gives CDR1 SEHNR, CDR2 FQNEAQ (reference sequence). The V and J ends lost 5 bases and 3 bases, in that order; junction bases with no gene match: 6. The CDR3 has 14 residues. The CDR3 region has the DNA TGTGCCAGCAGCACGGGACAGGTCGGCTACGAGCAGTACTTC. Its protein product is CASSTGQVGYEQYF.

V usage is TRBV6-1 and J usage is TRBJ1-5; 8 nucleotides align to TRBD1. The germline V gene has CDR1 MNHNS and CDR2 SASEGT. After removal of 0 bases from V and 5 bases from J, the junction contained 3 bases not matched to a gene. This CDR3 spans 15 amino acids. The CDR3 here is CASSEAGTGHQPQHF. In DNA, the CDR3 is TGTGCCAGCAGTGAAGCGGGGACAGGCCATCAGCCCCAGCATTTT.

The CDR3 sequence: CASSAGVITEAFF. CDR3 DNA sequence: TGTGCCAGCAGTGCAGGGGTAATCACTGAAGCTTTCTTT. The V call is TRBV2, the J call TRBJ1-1, with a tentative D call TRBD1 (6 bases). This CDR3 is built from 13 residues. V lost 4 bases to trimming and J lost 4 bases, with 10 bases between them. Germline CDR1 reads SNHLY; CDR2 reads FYNNEI.

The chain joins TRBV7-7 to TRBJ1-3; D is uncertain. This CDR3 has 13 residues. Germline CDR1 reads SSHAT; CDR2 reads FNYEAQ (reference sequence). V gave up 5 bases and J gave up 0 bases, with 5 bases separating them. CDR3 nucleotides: TGTGCCAGCAGCCCCAGCTCTGGAAACACCATATATTTT. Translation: CASSPSSGNTIYF.

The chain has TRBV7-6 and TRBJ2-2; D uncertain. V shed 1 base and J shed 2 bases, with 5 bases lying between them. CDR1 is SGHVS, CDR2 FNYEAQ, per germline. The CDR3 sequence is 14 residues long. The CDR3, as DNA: TGTGCCAGCAGCTTAGGGCATAACACCGGGGAGCTGTTTTTT. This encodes CASSLGHNTGELFF.

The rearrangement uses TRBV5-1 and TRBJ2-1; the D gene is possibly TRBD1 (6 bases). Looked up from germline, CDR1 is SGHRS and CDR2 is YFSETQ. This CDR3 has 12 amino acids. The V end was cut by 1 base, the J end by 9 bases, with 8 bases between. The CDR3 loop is CASSLQGSEQFF. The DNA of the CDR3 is TGCGCCAGCAGCTTGCAGGGGAGTGAGCAGTTCTTC.

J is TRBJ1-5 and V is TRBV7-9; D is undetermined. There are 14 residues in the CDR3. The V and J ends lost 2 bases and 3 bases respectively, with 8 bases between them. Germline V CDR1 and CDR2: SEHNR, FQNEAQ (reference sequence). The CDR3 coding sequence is TGTGCCAGCAGCTTACCCTCAGACAATCAGCCCCAGCATTTT. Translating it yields CASSLPSDNQPQHF.

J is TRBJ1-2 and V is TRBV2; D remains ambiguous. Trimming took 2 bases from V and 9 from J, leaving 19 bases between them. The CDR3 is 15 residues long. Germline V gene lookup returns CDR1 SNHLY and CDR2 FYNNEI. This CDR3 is CASSEFEGLGGSYTF. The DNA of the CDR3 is TGTGCCAGCAGTGAATTTGAGGGATTAGGCGGGAGCTACACCTTC.

CDR3 region: CASSLDWSSYNEQFF. CDR3 bases: TGTGCCAGCAGCTTAGATTGGAGCTCCTACAATGAGCAGTTCTTC. The chain carries TRBV11-2 and TRBJ2-1; no clear D gene. The V gene lost 0 bases and the J gene lost 0 bases, with 6 bases spanning the gap. The CDR3 sequence is 15 residues long. Germline assignment: CDR1 SGHAT and CDR2 FQNNGV.

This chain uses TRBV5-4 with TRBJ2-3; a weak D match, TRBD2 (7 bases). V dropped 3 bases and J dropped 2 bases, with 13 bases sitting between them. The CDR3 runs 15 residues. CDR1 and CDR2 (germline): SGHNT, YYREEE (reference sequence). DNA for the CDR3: TGTGCCAGCAGCTCGGGGGGACACTTCACAGATACGCAGTATTTT. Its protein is CASSSGGHFTDTQYF.